This is a list of T cell receptor beta chains from one sample in a study of PD-1 blockade in classical Hodgkin lymphoma. Data came from immunoSEQ multiplex PCR; TCRdb stores just in-frame clones and leaves some out. Seen here are some 50,000 clones, around 72% observed once, and the top ten hold approximately 10%. The sequencing used peripheral blood mononuclear cells (PBMCs), collected at baseline. The origin of the receptors is a human donor with classical Hodgkin lymphoma. Both conserved end residues are part of each CDR3.

J gene: TRBJ1-1
V gene: TRBV5-1
CDR3 protein: CASSLGTNTEAFF

J gene: TRBJ1-6
V gene: TRBV4-2
CDR3 protein: CASSARTGQGNNSPLHF

J gene: TRBJ1-2
V gene: TRBV30
CDR3 protein: CAWSARGRNYGYTF

J gene: TRBJ1-1
V gene: TRBV11-3
CDR3 protein: CASSLEASLEAFF

J gene: TRBJ1-3
V gene: TRBV5-1
CDR3 protein: CASSLDQGVSGNTIYF

J gene: TRBJ1-1
V gene: TRBV4-2
CDR3 protein: CARWGEKRDRNTEAFF

J gene: TRBJ2-3
V gene: TRBV5-1
CDR3 protein: CASSLTSSTDTQYF

J gene: TRBJ2-1
V gene: TRBV6-1
CDR3 protein: CASRDRGQNEQFF

J gene: TRBJ2-7
V gene: TRBV7-8
CDR3 protein: CASSLVRPSGRKSYEQYF

J gene: TRBJ1-2
V gene: TRBV5-1
CDR3 protein: CASSTRTGNYGYTF

J gene: TRBJ1-5
V gene: TRBV5-3
CDR3 protein: CASKQEDNQPQHF

J gene: TRBJ2-1
V gene: TRBV5-6
CDR3 protein: CASSPGSLDEQFF

J gene: TRBJ1-5
V gene: TRBV2
CDR3 protein: CASSVPAGEGNQPQHF

J gene: TRBJ2-5
V gene: TRBV6-5
CDR3 protein: CASSYSIQETQYF

J gene: TRBJ2-2
V gene: TRBV27
CDR3 protein: CASSPMGRDGELFF

J gene: TRBJ2-3
V gene: TRBV11-3
CDR3 protein: CASSLDSGRVADTQYF

J gene: TRBJ1-1
V gene: TRBV5-1
CDR3 protein: CASRSTGPNTEAFF

J gene: TRBJ2-5
V gene: TRBV6-1
CDR3 protein: CASSAGGGSQETQYF

J gene: TRBJ1-2
V gene: TRBV19
CDR3 protein: CASTTDRGNYGYTF

J gene: TRBJ2-7
V gene: TRBV6-6
CDR3 protein: CASSFLRSYEQYF

J gene: TRBJ2-5
V gene: TRBV7-9
CDR3 protein: CASSQKRLGRETQYF

J gene: TRBJ1-3
V gene: TRBV11-2
CDR3 protein: CASSLVGSGNTIYF

J gene: TRBJ2-3
V gene: TRBV9
CDR3 protein: CASSAEAGGLQDTQYF

J gene: TRBJ1-5
V gene: TRBV7-8
CDR3 protein: CASSLGHSGSNQPQHF

J gene: TRBJ1-2
V gene: TRBV6-1
CDR3 protein: CASSGRASNYGYTF

J gene: TRBJ2-5
V gene: TRBV29-1
CDR3 protein: CSVEETVIARETQYF

J gene: TRBJ1-5
V gene: TRBV2
CDR3 protein: CASSNRNQPQHF

J gene: TRBJ2-7
V gene: TRBV6-5
CDR3 protein: CAAAVGFRGSYEQYF

J gene: TRBJ1-5
V gene: TRBV29-1
CDR3 protein: CIFEGATQPQHF

J gene: TRBJ2-3
V gene: TRBV5-1
CDR3 protein: CASSLDSMPTDTQYF

J gene: TRBJ2-3
V gene: TRBV7-8
CDR3 protein: CASSFSTDTQYF

J gene: TRBJ2-7
V gene: TRBV30
CDR3 protein: CAWRLTPHTGAGEQYF

J gene: TRBJ2-3
V gene: TRBV7-9
CDR3 protein: CASRSGFGTDTQYF

J gene: TRBJ2-1
V gene: TRBV18
CDR3 protein: CASSQVEGEQFF

J gene: TRBJ2-3
V gene: TRBV29-1
CDR3 protein: CSVDRGTDTQYF

J gene: TRBJ2-7
V gene: TRBV6-1
CDR3 protein: CAGHPGPSSYEQYF

J gene: TRBJ1-6
V gene: TRBV18
CDR3 protein: CASSLNTQGQRNSPLHF

J gene: TRBJ2-2
V gene: TRBV2
CDR3 protein: CASSVGGSGTGELFF

J gene: TRBJ2-6
V gene: TRBV6-1
CDR3 protein: CASSESGWGVVLTF

J gene: TRBJ1-1
V gene: TRBV7-8
CDR3 protein: CASSLALYNTEAFF